One and the same sample provided the 10 T cell receptor beta chains below, sequenced in a study of T-cell memory formation after mild COVID-19. Using its own MiXCR run on the 5' RACE reads, TCRdb lists one record per CDR3 protein. The profile shows 140,000 to 150,000 distinct CDR3 sequences, under 7% of them singletons. Sequenced sample: PBMCs or a T cell subset sorted from them (not recorded which). The receptors come from an adult woman who had mild COVID-19 (a few samples of this study predate the infection). Cell type and time point are not known.

This clonotype was found many times. The chain's CDR3 is CASSSRGAGNTIYF. CDR3 DNA: TGTGCCAGCAGTTCCCGGGGGGCTGGAAACACCATATATTTT. The chain couples TRBV12-3 or TRBV12-4 to TRBJ1-3; a weak D match, TRBD1 (5 bases). Trimming removed 4 bases from V and 2 bases from J, with 9 bases in between. The CDR3 runs to 14 residues.

This clonotype was detected ten times or more. V usage is TRBV5-1 and J usage is TRBJ2-5; unclear D gene. CDR3 size: 11 residues. Germline V CDR1 and CDR2: SGHRS, YFSETQ. V shed 4 bases and J shed 5 bases, with 6 bases lying between them. Here the CDR3 reads CASSEMETQYF. In DNA, the CDR3 is TGCGCCAGCAGCGAGATGGAGACCCAGTACTTC.

In this sample, this clonotype turned up many times. V usage is TRBV4-2 and J usage is TRBJ2-2; TRBD1 matches at 8 bases. This CDR3 has 14 residues. Germline values: CDR1 LGHNA, CDR2 YNFKEQ. With V trimmed by 6 bases and J by 5 bases, 5 bases remained unmatched. The CDR3 DNA reads TGTGCCAGCAGGACAGGGGAAAGGACCGGGGAGCTGTTTTTT. Residues: CASRTGERTGELFF.

Ten or more counts support this clonotype. This chain links TRBV20-1 with TRBJ1-1; TRBD1 might be the D (5 bases). V lost 3 bases and J 0 bases, leaving 17 bases between the germline ends. The germline V gene encodes CDR1 DFQATT and CDR2 SNEGSKA (reference sequence). This CDR3 contains 16 residues. The CDR3 reads CSARAQAGVMNTEAFF. In DNA form, the CDR3 reads TGCAGTGCTAGGGCACAGGCGGGGGTTATGAACACTGAAGCTTTCTTT.

This clonotype was found many times. The genes are TRBV5-5 and TRBJ2-1, with 9 bases aligning to TRBD2. Trimming cost V 4 bases and J 2 bases; bases outside gene matches: 7. This CDR3 spans 16 amino acids. CDR1 is SGHKS and CDR2 is YYEKEE in the germline V gene (reference sequence). CDR3 sequence (DNA): TGTGCCAGCAGCGGGGGACTAGCTGCCCCCTACAATGAGCAGTTCTTC. Its translation: CASSGGLAAPYNEQFF.

This clonotype was seen many times. The chain combines TRBV7-2 with TRBJ1-5, with 7 bases fitting TRBD1. The CDR3 contains 14 residues. The V and J ends lost 5 bases and 4 bases, in that order; junction bases with no gene match: 5. The V gene's germline CDR1 is SGHTA and CDR2 FQGNSA. This CDR3 reads CASSQGTANQPQHF. The DNA of the CDR3 is TGTGCCAGCAGCCAAGGGACAGCTAATCAGCCCCAGCATTTT.

This clonotype was seen at least ten times. The chain couples TRBV12-3 or TRBV12-4 to TRBJ2-5, with D possibly being TRBD2 (6 bases). CDR3 length: 17 amino acids. V shed 1 base and J shed 7 bases, with 22 bases lying between them. This CDR3 reads CASSLVEGAAPELTQYF. CDR3 nucleotide sequence: TGTGCCAGCAGTTTAGTGGAGGGTGCGGCACCGGAACTGACCCAGTACTTC.

This rearrangement joins TRBV2 to TRBJ1-6; D unclear. The ends were cut back, 8 bases at V and 7 bases at J, with 12 bases in the middle. The CDR3 consists of 13 residues. The germline V gene has CDR1 SNHLY and CDR2 FYNNEI. The CDR3 coding sequence is TGTGCCAGCCACTTTACAGTAAATTCACCCCTCCACTTT. Amino acids: CASHFTVNSPLHF.

This clonotype showed up just a few times. This rearrangement joins TRBV2 to TRBJ2-1; D is perhaps TRBD1 or TRBD2 (7 bases each). Between the trimmed V and J ends, which lost 4 bases and 4 bases, there was a span of 20 bases. Per the germline V gene, CDR1 is SNHLY and CDR2 is FYNNEI. The CDR3 consists of 17 residues. As DNA, the CDR3 is TGTGCCAGCAGTGGTCCCAGGGGGGGCATGAGATACAATGAGCAGTTCTTC. It is translated as CASSGPRGGMRYNEQFF.

Many counts were recorded for this clonotype. The rearrangement links TRBV27 to TRBJ2-3; TRBD1 matches at 9 bases. The CDR3 length is 14 residues. Looked up from germline, CDR1 is MNHEY and CDR2 is SMNVEV (reference sequence). The trim removed 5 bases at V and 5 bases at J, leaving 5 bases unmatched. CDR3 bases: TGTGCCAGCAGTCGGGACAGGGTGATAGATACGCAGTATTTT. It encodes CASSRDRVIDTQYF.